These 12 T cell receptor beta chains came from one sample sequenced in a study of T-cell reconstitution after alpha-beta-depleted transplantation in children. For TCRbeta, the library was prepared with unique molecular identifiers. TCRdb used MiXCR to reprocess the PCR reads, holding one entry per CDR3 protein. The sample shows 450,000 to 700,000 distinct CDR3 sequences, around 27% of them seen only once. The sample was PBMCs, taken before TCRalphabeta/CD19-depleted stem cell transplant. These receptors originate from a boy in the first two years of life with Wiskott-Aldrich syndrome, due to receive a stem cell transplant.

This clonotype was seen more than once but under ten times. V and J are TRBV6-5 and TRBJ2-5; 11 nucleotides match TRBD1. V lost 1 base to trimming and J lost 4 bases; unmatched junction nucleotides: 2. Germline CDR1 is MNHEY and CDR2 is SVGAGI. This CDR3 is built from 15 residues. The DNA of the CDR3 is TGTGCCAGCAGTTACTACGGGACAGGGGGAGAGACCCAGTACTTC. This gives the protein CASSYYGTGGETQYF.

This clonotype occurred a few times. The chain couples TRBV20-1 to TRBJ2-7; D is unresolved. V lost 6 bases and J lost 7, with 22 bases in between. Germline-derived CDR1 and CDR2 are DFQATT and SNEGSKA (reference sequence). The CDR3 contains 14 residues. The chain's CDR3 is CSAPTLLSTREQYF. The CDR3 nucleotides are TGCAGTGCCCCGACACTTCTCTCGACCCGGGAGCAGTACTTC.

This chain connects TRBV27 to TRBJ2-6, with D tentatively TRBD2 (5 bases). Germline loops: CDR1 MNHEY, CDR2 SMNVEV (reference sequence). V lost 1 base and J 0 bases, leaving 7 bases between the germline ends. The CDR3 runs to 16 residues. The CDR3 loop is CASSLYGVSGANVLTF. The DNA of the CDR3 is TGTGCCAGCAGTTTATACGGGGTCTCTGGGGCCAACGTCCTGACTTTC.

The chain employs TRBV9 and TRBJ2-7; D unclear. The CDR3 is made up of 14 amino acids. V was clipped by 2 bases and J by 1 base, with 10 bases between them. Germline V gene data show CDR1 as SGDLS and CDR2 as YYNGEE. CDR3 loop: CASSVDFISYEQYF. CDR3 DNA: TGTGCCAGCAGCGTCGACTTTATTTCCTACGAGCAGTACTTC.

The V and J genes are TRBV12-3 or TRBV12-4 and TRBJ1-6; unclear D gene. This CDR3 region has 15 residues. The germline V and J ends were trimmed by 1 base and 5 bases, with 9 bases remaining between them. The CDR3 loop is CASSLVGGDNSPLHF. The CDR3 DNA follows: TGTGCCAGCAGTTTAGTGGGCGGCGATAATTCACCCCTCCACTTT.

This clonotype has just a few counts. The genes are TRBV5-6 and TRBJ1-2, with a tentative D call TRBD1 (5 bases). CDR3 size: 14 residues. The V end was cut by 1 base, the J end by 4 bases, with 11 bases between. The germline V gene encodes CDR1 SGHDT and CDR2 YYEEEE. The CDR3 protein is CASSLSDSVYGYTF. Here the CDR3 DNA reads TGTGCCAGCAGCTTGTCTGACAGCGTCTATGGCTACACCTTC.

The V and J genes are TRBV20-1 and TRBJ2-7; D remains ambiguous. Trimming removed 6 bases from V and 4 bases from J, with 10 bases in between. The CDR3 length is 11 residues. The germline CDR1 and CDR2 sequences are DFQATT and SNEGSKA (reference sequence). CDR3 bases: TGCAGTGCGCGGACCTATTACGAGCAGTACTTC. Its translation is CSARTYYEQYF.

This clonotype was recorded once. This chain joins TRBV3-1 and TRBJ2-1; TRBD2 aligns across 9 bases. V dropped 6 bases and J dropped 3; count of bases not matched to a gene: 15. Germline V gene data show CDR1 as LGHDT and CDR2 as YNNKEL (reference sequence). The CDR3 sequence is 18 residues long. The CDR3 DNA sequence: TGTGCCAGCAGGGGGCCCCCTTCCTGGCGGGAGGGCTACAATGAGCAGTTCTTC. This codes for CASRGPPSWREGYNEQFF.

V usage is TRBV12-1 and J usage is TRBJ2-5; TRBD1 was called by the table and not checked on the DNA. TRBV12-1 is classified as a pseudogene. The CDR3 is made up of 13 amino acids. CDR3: CASSSRGWETQYF. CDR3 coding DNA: TGTGCCAGCAGCTCGAGGGGTTGGGAGACCCAGTACTTC.

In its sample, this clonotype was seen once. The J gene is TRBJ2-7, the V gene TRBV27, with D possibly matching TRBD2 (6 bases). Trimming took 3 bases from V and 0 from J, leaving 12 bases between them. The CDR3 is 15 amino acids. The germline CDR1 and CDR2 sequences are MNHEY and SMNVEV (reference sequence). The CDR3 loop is CASSFRDGSSYEQYF. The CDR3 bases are TGTGCCAGCAGTTTTCGGGACGGGAGCTCCTACGAGCAGTACTTC.

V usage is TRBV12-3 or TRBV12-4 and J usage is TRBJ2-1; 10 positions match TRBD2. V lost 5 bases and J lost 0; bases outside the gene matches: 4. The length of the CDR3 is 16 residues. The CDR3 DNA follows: TGTGCCAGCAGTGGACTAGCGGCCCTCTCCTACAATGAGCAGTTCTTC. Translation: CASSGLAALSYNEQFF.

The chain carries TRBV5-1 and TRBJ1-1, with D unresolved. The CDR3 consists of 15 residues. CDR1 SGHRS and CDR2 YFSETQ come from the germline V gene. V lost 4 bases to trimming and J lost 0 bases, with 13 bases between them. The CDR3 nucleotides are TGCGCCAGCAGCCCTGGTGGCATACTGAACACTGAAGCTTTCTTT. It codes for CASSPGGILNTEAFF.